This T cell receptor (beta chain) was profiled in a study of T cell responses to AZD1222 COVID-19 vaccine. CDR3 length: 16 residues. Germline V gene data show CDR1 as LNHNV and CDR2 as YYDKDF (reference sequence). V lost 3 bases and J lost 7, with 16 bases in between. Findings and limits, study-wide: A rise in Spike-specific TCR breadth and depth followed two AZD1222 doses. Donors were chiefly white British, with a greater number of females, and clonal diversity was perhaps underestimated. Only after the peak T cell response were repertoires sampled.

Produced via immunoSEQ multiplex PCR; TCRdb's table is partial and in-frame only. The sample holds about 42,000 clones; approximately 90% are singletons and the top ten take roughly 25%. Researchers grouped second doses given at about 4 or about 12 weeks into one pool. On this clone: Its antigen remains unknown.

This clonotype was obtained from an adult who received the AZD1222 COVID-19 vaccine. The chain links TRBV15 to TRBJ1-6, with D perhaps TRBD1 (6 bases). The material sequenced was peripheral blood, taken 28 days after the second AZD1222 dose. Here the CDR3 reads CATSRGPGTPNSPLHF. Here the CDR3 DNA reads TGTGCCACCAGCAGGGGCCCCGGGACACCAAATTCACCCCTCCACTTT. The whole variable domain, remainder taken from reference TRBV15 and TRBJ1-6, is DAMVIQNPRYQVTQFGKPVTLSCSQTLNHNVMYWYQQKSSQAPKLLFHYYDKDFNNEADTPDNFQSRRPNTSFCFLDIRSPGLGDTAMYLCATSRGPGTPNSPLHFGNGTRLTVT.